The 28 T cell receptor beta chains below come from one sample, sequenced in a study of esophageal squamous cell carcinoma under preoperative chemotherapy. From the PCR reads, TCRdb called clonotypes with MiXCR, one entry per CDR3 protein. The sample holds tens of thousands of distinct CDR3 sequences, 50% to 60% seen once. Time point indicated: after preoperative PTX-NDP chemotherapy. The sample was gathered from a patient given preoperative chemotherapy. The source is a human donor with esophageal squamous cell carcinoma. The donor label of this sample is uncertain.

The chain recombines TRBV7-9 with TRBJ2-3; TRBD2 agrees at 8 bases. J lost 4 bases, V lost 2 bases, and 8 bases had no gene match. CDR1 SEHNR and CDR2 FQNEAQ come from the germline V gene (reference sequence). This CDR3 region has 16 residues. CDR3 loop: CASSLRASGQPDTQYF. As DNA, the CDR3 is TGTGCCAGCAGCTTAAGGGCTAGCGGGCAACCAGATACGCAGTATTTT.

In its sample, this clonotype was seen a few times. The chain links TRBV5-5 to TRBJ2-1; a possible D gene is TRBD2 (6 bases). In germline, CDR1 is SGHKS, CDR2 YYEKEE (reference sequence). The V end lost 2 bases, the J end lost 4 bases, and 10 bases lay between the germline ends. The CDR3 spans 14 residues. The CDR3 here is CASSFWGVYNEQFF. CDR3 sequence (DNA): TGTGCCAGCAGCTTTTGGGGGGTTTACAATGAGCAGTTCTTC. Complete variable domain (other parts from reference TRBV5-5 and TRBJ2-1): DAGVTQSPTHLIKTRGQQVTLRCSPISGHKSVSWYQQVLGQGPQFIFQYYEKEERGRGNFPDRFSARQFPNYSSELNVNALLLGDSALYLCASSFWGVYNEQFFGPGTRLTVL.

This clonotype was seen a few times. V gene TRBV5-1 combines with J gene TRBJ2-3, with 13 bases lining up with TRBD2. J lost 2 bases, V lost 3 bases, and 6 bases had no gene match. This CDR3 has 17 residues. Looked up from germline, CDR1 is SGHRS and CDR2 is YFSETQ. CDR3 DNA: TGCGCCAGCAGCTCCACGACTAGCGGGGGGACCACAGATACGCAGTATTTT. Its translation: CASSSTTSGGTTDTQYF.

On this clonotype: Relative to the germline gene, one junction end is altered; a read error may explain this. The CDR3 DNA is TGTGCCAGCAGCGGCCTACGGGGGGTGAGCACCGGTGAGCTGTTTTTT. Residues: CASSGLRGVSTGELFF. This rearrangement joins TRBV7-8 to TRBJ2-2; 7 nucleotides agree with TRBD2. The CDR3 totals 16 residues. Germline V lookup: CDR1 SGHVS, CDR2 FQNEAQ.

The chain combines TRBV7-2 with TRBJ2-5; weak D call: TRBD2 (7 bases). In germline, CDR1 is SGHTA, CDR2 FQGNSA. V was trimmed by 1 base and J by 8 bases, leaving 26 bases between them. The CDR3 is 18 amino acids. The CDR3 is CASSLGLAGGRDQNTQYF. In nucleotides, the CDR3 is TGTGCCAGCAGCTTAGGACTAGCCGGGGGGCGTGACCAAAACACCCAGTACTTC.

The rearrangement joins TRBV4-3 to TRBJ2-3; D is ambiguous. V was trimmed by 4 bases and J by 2 bases, leaving 13 bases between them. Germline assignment: CDR1 LGHNA and CDR2 YSLEER. The CDR3 length is 15 residues. The CDR3 nucleotides are TGCGCCAGCAGCCCCCGTTTCAGCTACACAGATACGCAGTATTTT. Translated: CASSPRFSYTDTQYF.

This clonotype has only a few counts. The chain uses TRBV20-1 and TRBJ2-1; tentative D call: TRBD1 (5 bases). The V gene's germline CDR1 is DFQATT and CDR2 SNEGSKA (reference sequence). The CDR3 contains 13 residues. Trimming shortened V by 3 bases and J by 4 bases, and 10 bases separated the two germline ends. CDR3 amino acids: CSARNDRYNEQFF. The CDR3 DNA sequence: TGCAGTGCTAGGAATGACAGATACAATGAGCAGTTCTTC.

This chain connects TRBV7-2 to TRBJ2-1, with D possibly being TRBD1 or TRBD2 (6 bases each). Matching the DNA end better, TRBJ2-7 makes the J call doubtful. Per germline, CDR1 SGHTA and CDR2 FQGNSA. The CDR3 sequence is 15 residues long. The CDR3 region has the DNA TGTGCCGGGAGGATCGGGGCAGGGGCCCTAGAGACGCAGTACTTC. It translates to CAGRIGAGALETQYF.

This clonotype occurred a few times. The genes are TRBV6-2 or TRBV6-3 and TRBJ1-2; D remains unclear. CDR1 and CDR2 (germline): MNHEY, SVGEGT. The CDR3 sequence is 14 residues long. Trimming left V 2 bases short and J 6 bases short, with 13 bases between. This CDR3 reads CASSYAGEVDGYTF. CDR3 in DNA: TGTGCCAGCAGTTACGCCGGGGAGGTTGATGGCTACACCTTC.

The J gene is TRBJ2-3, the V gene TRBV6-1; a weak D match, TRBD1 (6 bases). The J call may be in error: the DNA end matches TRBJ2-7 better. This CDR3 comprises 14 residues. The germline V gene has CDR1 MNHNS and CDR2 SASEGT. In DNA form, the CDR3 reads TGTGAGTCTTCAAAGGGGGATGTCGGTAATGAGCAGTACTTC. Protein product: CESSKGDVGNEQYF.

V is TRBV7-8 and J is TRBJ2-4; D is perhaps TRBD2 (5 bases). Trimming took 8 bases from V and 13 from J, leaving 30 bases between them. The length of the CDR3 is 16 residues. Germline V gene data show CDR1 as SGHVS and CDR2 as FQNEAQ. The chain's CDR3 is CASRNLALGAKNTQYF. CDR3 DNA sequence: TGTGCCAGCCGCAACCTGGCGCTGGGAGCCAAAAACACGCAGTACTTC.

Turning to this clonotype: It is unclear where the CDR3 begins or ends on the DNA, so no DNA is shown, and the CDR3 is as TCRdb lists it. The chain recombines TRBV12-3 or TRBV12-4 with TRBJ2-3; TRBD1, the D gene given by the table, was not confirmed from the DNA. The length of the CDR3 is 14 amino acids, counting both ends. The CDR3 here is CAGSVGRGADTQYF.

The chain has TRBV6-1 and TRBJ2-3, with D perhaps matching TRBD1 (5 bases). The last part of the DNA fits TRBJ2-5 better; the J call may be wrong. The CDR3 is 15 residues long. Per the germline V gene, CDR1 is MNHNS and CDR2 is SASEGT. In DNA form, the CDR3 reads TGTGCCAGCAGTGAAGCTGTGGGCAGGGAAGAGACCCAGTACTTC. It specifies CASSEAVGREETQYF.

The V gene is TRBV28, the J gene TRBJ2-3; perhaps TRBD2 as D (5 bases). Gene TRBJ2-4 matches the end of the DNA better, so the J call may be wrong. This CDR3 is built from 15 residues. The V gene's germline CDR1 is MDHEN and CDR2 SYDVKM. CDR3 sequence reads: CASSLFGLADNIQYF. The CDR3 nucleotides read TGTGCCAGCAGTTTATTCGGCCTAGCAGATAACATTCAGTACTTC.

As to this clonotype: Germline and junction disagree at one end, which may indicate a read error. In DNA form, the CDR3 reads TGTGCCAGCAGTGTCGAGAGTGGCTTAAATATGCAGTATTTC. It translates to CASSVESGLNMQYF. The chain couples TRBV6-1 to TRBJ2-3; D not certain. The length of the CDR3 is 14 residues. Germline lookup yields CDR1 MNHNS and CDR2 SASEGT.

This clonotype was picked up one time. V usage is TRBV7-2 and J usage is TRBJ2-1, with D perhaps assigned TRBD1 or TRBD2 (6 bases each). The CDR3 consists of 13 residues. Germline V gene data show CDR1 as SGHTA and CDR2 as FQGNSA. V lost 5 bases and J lost 10, with 15 bases in between. The CDR3 nucleotides read TGTGCCAGCAGCGGGGGGCCCTCCTACGAGCAGTTCTTC. Translated: CASSGGPSYEQFF.

Ten or more counts support this clonotype. The chain combines TRBV12-3 or TRBV12-4 with TRBJ1-2; TRBD1 is a possible D gene (5 bases). V dropped 4 bases and J dropped 2 bases, with 8 bases sitting between them. This CDR3 has 13 amino acids. The CDR3 DNA follows: TGTGCCAGCAGTTCGACAGTAAACTATGGCTACACCTTC. Protein product: CASSSTVNYGYTF.

V usage is TRBV5-1 and J usage is TRBJ2-1, with no clear D. The assigned J gene may be wrong: the sequence end matches TRBJ2-5 better. The germline gives CDR1 SGHRS, CDR2 YFSETQ. The CDR3 length is 15 residues. The CDR3 region has the DNA TGCGCCAGCAGCTTGGTGGGGTCCGGCCGAGAGACCCAGTACTTC. Translating gives CASSLVGSGRETQYF.

This clonotype was detected ten times or more. This chain joins TRBV6-1 and TRBJ2-2; 7 bases agree with TRBD2. This CDR3 is built from 16 residues. Germline V gene sequence: CDR1 MNHNS, CDR2 SASEGT. With 2 bases clipped from V and 1 base from J, the junction kept 4 bases outside the gene matches. CDR3 nucleotides: TGTGCCAGCAGTGAATGGGGGACTAAGAACACCGGGGAGCTGTTTTTT. Its translation is CASSEWGTKNTGELFF.

Worth noting for this clonotype: One end of the junction fails to match germline, which may point to a read error. The chain carries TRBV7-3 and TRBJ2-5; TRBD2 agrees at 8 bases. CDR3 length equals 17 residues. CDR1 and CDR2 (germline): SGHTA, FQGTGA. CDR3 DNA sequence: TGTGACAGCAGCCTGAAACTGGGGCGGGGGGATGGAGATACCCAGTATTTC. Translation gives CDSSLKLGRGDGDTQYF.

The sample holds one count of this clonotype. Sequence at one end of the junction differs from germline and may be a read error. This chain's CDR3 is CASSYDSSGEQFF. Here the CDR3 DNA reads TGTGCCAGCAGCTACGACTCATCCGGTGAGCAGTTTTTT. V gene TRBV7-3 combines with J gene TRBJ2-1, with no clear D. The CDR3 covers 13 residues. Germline CDR1 and CDR2: SGHTA and FQGTGA.

This clonotype was recorded a few times. This chain links TRBV18 with TRBJ2-5; no clear D. The CDR3 is 12 residues long. V lost 1 base to trimming and J lost 1 base, with 1 base between them. CDR1 is KGHSH, CDR2 LQKENI, per germline. The CDR3 sequence is CASSPLQETQYF. The CDR3, as DNA: TGTGCCAGCTCACCACTCCAAGAGACCCAGTACTTC.

This sequence joins TRBV7-2 and TRBJ2-4; either TRBD1 or TRBD2 may fit D (6 bases each). In germline, CDR1 is SGHTA, CDR2 FQGNSA. The CDR3 has 15 amino acids. V dropped 9 bases and J dropped 13 bases, with 28 bases sitting between them. CDR3 amino acids: CARGLGGRGQNTQYF. The CDR3 bases are TGTGCCAGGGGGCTCGGGGGCCGTGGCCAAAACACCCAGTACTTC.

This clonotype occurred many times. The rearrangement links TRBV12-3 or TRBV12-4 to TRBJ2-7, with a possible D match to TRBD2 (6 bases). Trimming cost V 2 bases and J 2 bases, with 7 bases left between them. The CDR3 has 13 amino acids. CDR3 sequence (DNA): TGTGCCAGCAGTTTACGGGGGACCTACGAGCAGTACTTC. Translated, it gives CASSLRGTYEQYF.

This clonotype appeared a few times. The chain has TRBV7-6 and TRBJ2-3; maybe TRBD1 (6 bases). The DNA end is more similar to TRBJ2-7, so the J call may be wrong. CDR1 and CDR2 from the germline V gene are SGHVS and FNYEAQ. CDR3 length: 18 amino acids. The CDR3 here is CASSAIRQGWGAKDTQYF. The CDR3 nucleotides read TGTGCCAGCAGCGCAATAAGGCAGGGGTGGGGAGCCAAAGATACGCAGTACTTC.

V is TRBV7-6 and J is TRBJ2-7; D possibly corresponds to TRBD1 (5 bases). CDR3 length equals 12 residues. Trimming took 2 bases from V and 6 from J, leaving 8 bases between them. CDR1 and CDR2 from the germline V gene are SGHVS and FNYEAQ. The DNA of the CDR3 is TGTGCCAGCAGCTTACGTAGGGGCGAGCAGTACTTC. Amino acids: CASSLRRGEQYF.

The CDR3 nucleotides are TGTGCCAGCAGCTTGTCGAGCTACGAGCAGTACTTC. As protein: CASSLSSYEQYF. The V call is TRBV5-6, the J call TRBJ2-7, with unresolved D. CDR1 is SGHDT and CDR2 is YYEEEE in the germline V gene. V was clipped by 1 base and J by 3 bases, with 5 bases between them. The CDR3 has 12 residues.

V gene TRBV7-8 combines with J gene TRBJ2-1, with a tentative D call TRBD2 (5 bases). The end of the DNA aligns better with TRBJ2-7, so the J call may be wrong. The CDR3 contains 15 residues. Looked up from germline, CDR1 is SGHVS and CDR2 is FQNEAQ. The DNA of the CDR3 is TGTGCCAGCAGCTTAGCGGAACGGACTGTGGACGAGCAGTACTTC. Encoded protein: CASSLAERTVDEQYF.